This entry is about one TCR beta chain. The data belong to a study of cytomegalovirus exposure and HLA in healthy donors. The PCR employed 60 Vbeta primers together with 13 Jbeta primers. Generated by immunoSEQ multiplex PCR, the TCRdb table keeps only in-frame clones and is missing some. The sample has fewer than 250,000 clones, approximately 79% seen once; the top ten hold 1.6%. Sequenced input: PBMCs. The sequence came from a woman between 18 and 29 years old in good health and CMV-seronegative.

CDR3 in amino acids: CASEAAGVGEQFF. The DNA of the CDR3 is TGTGCCAGCGAGGCTGCGGGGGTTGGTGAGCAGTTCTTC. The genes are TRBV7-8 and TRBJ2-1; the match to TRBD2 covers 7 bases. J lost 9 bases, V lost 8 bases, and 10 bases had no gene match. In germline, CDR1 is SGHVS, CDR2 FQNEAQ. This CDR3 comprises 13 residues. Complete variable domain (other parts from reference TRBV7-8 and TRBJ2-1): GAGVSQSPRYKVAKRGQDVALRCDPISGHVSLFWYQQALGQGPEFLTYFQNEAQLDKSGLPSDRFFAERPEGSVSTLKIQRTQQEDSAVYLCASEAAGVGEQFFGPGTRLTVL.